This T cell receptor beta chain was sequenced for a study of T cells expressing NK-cell markers. Across the whole study: Sorted T-cell subsets CD3+CD56+NKG2C+, CD3+CD56+NKG2C- and CD3+CD56-NKG2C+ were TCR beta-sequenced.

The study's findings and limits: Over 5 donors had dominant NKG2C+ clonotypes that comprised about 1.0-7.5% of their CD8+ T cells. Similarly, these clonotypes led the CD3+CD56-NKG2C+ fraction as well in a few donors.

Germline CDR1 and CDR2: LGHDT and YNNKEL (reference sequence). The CDR3 loop spans 15 amino acids. Using the 5' RACE reads, TCRdb records one entry per CDR3 protein without DNA. The clone table shows 500,000 to 600,000 distinct CDR3 sequences, with the ten largest holding approximately 3.6%. Comments on this clonotype: Antigen unknown.

This sequence joins TRBV3-1 and TRBJ2-7. The clonotype was recovered from a young man in good health. The material sequenced was blood T cells: a sorted CD56 or NKG2C T cell subset, CD4+ or CD8+ T cells, or bulk PBMC T cells (not recorded which). CDR3 region: CASSQDSMYSYEQYF.